This T cell receptor beta chain was captured in a study of identifying expanded T cells in peripheral blood. Study outcomes and limitations: Differentially abundant clones: roughly 1.2 between replicates, about 17 at around 14 days, more than 18 at four. Across healthy donors, higher total template counts meant significantly greater approximately two-week count variance.

Notes on this clone: Its antigen is currently unknown.

Profiled with immunoSEQ multiplex PCR; TCRdb holds only in-frame clones, not every one. The sample consists of some 93,000 clones, more than 70% of them appearing once. The germline V and J ends were trimmed by 0 bases and 7 bases, with 12 bases remaining between them. The germline V gene has CDR1 SGHDN and CDR2 FVKESK. This CDR3 comprises 15 residues. No infections or other immune events were documented during collection. The specimen was blood. This receptor was identified in a person aged 18 to 75 in good health. This chain links TRBV14 with TRBJ2-2; no clear D gene. The CDR3 nucleotides are TGTGCCAGCAGCCAAGACCCGGCCGGTTACGGGGAGCTGTTTTTT. Translated: CASSQDPAGYGELFF.